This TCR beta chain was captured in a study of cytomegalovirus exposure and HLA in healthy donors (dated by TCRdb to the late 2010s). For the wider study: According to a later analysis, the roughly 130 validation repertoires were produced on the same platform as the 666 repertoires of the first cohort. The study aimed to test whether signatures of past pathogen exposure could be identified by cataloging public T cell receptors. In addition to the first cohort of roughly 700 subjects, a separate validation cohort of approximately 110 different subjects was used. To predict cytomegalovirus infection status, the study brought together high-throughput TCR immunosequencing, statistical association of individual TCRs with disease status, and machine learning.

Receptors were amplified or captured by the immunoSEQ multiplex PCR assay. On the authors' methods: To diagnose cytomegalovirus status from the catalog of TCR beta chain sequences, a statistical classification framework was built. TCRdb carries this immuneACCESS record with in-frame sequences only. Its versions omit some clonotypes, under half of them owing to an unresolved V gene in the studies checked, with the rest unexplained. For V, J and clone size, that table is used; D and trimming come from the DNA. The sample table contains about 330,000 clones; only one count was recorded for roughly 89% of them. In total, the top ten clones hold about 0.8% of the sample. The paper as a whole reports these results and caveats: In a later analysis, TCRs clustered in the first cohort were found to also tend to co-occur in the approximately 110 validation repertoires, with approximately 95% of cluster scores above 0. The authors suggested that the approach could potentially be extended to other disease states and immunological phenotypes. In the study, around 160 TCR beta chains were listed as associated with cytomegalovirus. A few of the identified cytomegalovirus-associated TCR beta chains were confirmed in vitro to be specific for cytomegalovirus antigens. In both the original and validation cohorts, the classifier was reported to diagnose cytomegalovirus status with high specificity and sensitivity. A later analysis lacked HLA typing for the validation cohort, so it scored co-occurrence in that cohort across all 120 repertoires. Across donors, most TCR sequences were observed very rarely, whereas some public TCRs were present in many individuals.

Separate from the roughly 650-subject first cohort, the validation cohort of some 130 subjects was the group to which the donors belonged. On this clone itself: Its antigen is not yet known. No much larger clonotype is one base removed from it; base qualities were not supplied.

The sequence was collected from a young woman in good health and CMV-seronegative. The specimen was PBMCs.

CDR3 loop: CAIARLAGNSYEQYF. The nucleotide sequence reads TGTGCCATCGCCAGACTAGCGGGAAACTCCTACGAGCAGTACTTC. The rearrangement combines TRBV6-1 with TRBJ2-7; 11 bases in the junction line up with TRBD2. Based on the germline V gene, the CDR1 and CDR2 sequences are MNHNS and SASEGT. CDR3 length: 15 amino acids, cysteine to phenylalanine. Left in the record is the CDR3 DNA by itself, 45 bases read in frame from the first base. V lost 10 bases and J lost 0 bases, and the count of bases not matched to a germline gene is 8.